Below are 23 T cell receptor beta chains sequenced from a single sample in a study of vaccination and CD4 T cells after COVID-19. Sequencing of cultured CD4+ T cell DNA used the Oncomine TCR Beta short-read assay. TCRdb reprocessed the PCR reads with MiXCR, giving one entry per CDR3 protein. The data contain some 18,000 distinct CDR3 sequences, 60% to 70% of them singletons. The antigens these receptors bind are not known. The treatment is: roughly ten-day PBMC culture with coronavirus spike peptide pools or control peptides (ViraFEST assay). The sample comprised CD4+ T cells from blood, cultured in vitro. The receptor set was obtained from a human donor who had recovered from COVID-19.

This clonotype has only a few counts. This rearrangement joins TRBV6-1 to TRBJ1-5, with 8 bases aligning to TRBD1. Germline values: CDR1 MNHNS, CDR2 SASEGT. This CDR3 is 14 amino acids long. V dropped 6 bases and J dropped 4; count of bases not matched to a gene: 5. The CDR3 sequence is CASSSGQGNQPQHF. The CDR3 DNA sequence: TGTGCCAGCAGCTCCGGACAGGGAAATCAGCCCCAGCATTTT.

CDR3 in amino acids: CASSPRPSFTDTQYF. The CDR3, as DNA: TGTGCCAGCAGCCCTAGGCCGAGCTTCACAGATACGCAGTATTTT. The chain carries TRBV7-2 and TRBJ2-3; D is unclear. V was shortened by 5 bases and J by 2 bases, with 14 bases between the two germline ends. This CDR3 comprises 15 residues. CDR1 and CDR2 from the germline V gene are SGHTA and FQGNSA.

The chain has TRBV6-5 and TRBJ2-4; TRBD2 is a possible D gene (6 bases). V was pared by 4 bases and J by 7 bases, with 17 bases between. The CDR3 length is 15 residues. CDR1 MNHEY and CDR2 SVGAGI come from the germline V gene. As DNA, the CDR3 is TGTGCCAGCAGTTCCGGGGGTGACCCCGGGAACATTCAGTACTTC. Translated, it gives CASSSGGDPGNIQYF.

This chain joins TRBV6-1 and TRBJ1-5, with a tentative D call TRBD1 (6 bases). V lost 1 base and J lost 5, with 12 bases in between. The CDR3 loop spans 15 amino acids. Germline V gene data show CDR1 as MNHNS and CDR2 as SASEGT. DNA for the CDR3: TGTGCCAGCAGTGAAGGATGGGACACCGATCAGCCCCAGCATTTT. Protein product: CASSEGWDTDQPQHF.

A few counts support this clonotype. The chain links TRBV20-1 to TRBJ2-2; D gene uncertain. With 5 bases removed from V and 3 bases from J, the gap between germline ends came to 7 bases. Germline CDR1 reads DFQATT; CDR2 reads SNEGSKA (reference sequence). This CDR3 has 12 amino acids. The DNA for the CDR3 is TGCAGTGCTCCCGGACACACCGGGGAGCTGTTTTTT. Translating it yields CSAPGHTGELFF.

This sequence joins TRBV24-1 and TRBJ1-5; 11 positions agree with TRBD1. This CDR3 comprises 16 residues. Germline CDR1 reads KGHDR; CDR2 reads SFDVKD. Trimming cost V 4 bases and J 7 bases; bases outside gene matches: 8. CDR3 nucleotide sequence: TGTGCCACCAGTGACCCCGGGACAGGGGGAATCCAGCCCCAGCATTTT. Its translation is CATSDPGTGGIQPQHF.

The CDR3 nucleotides read TGTGCCAGCAGTTACCCATACAATGAGCAGTTCTTC. It codes for CASSYPYNEQFF. V and J are TRBV6-2 or TRBV6-3 and TRBJ2-1; D ambiguous. V was pared by 2 bases and J by 4 bases, with 3 bases between. This CDR3 region has 12 residues. The germline V gene has CDR1 MNHEY and CDR2 SVGEGT.

The rearrangement uses TRBV7-9 and TRBJ1-6; D is unresolved. V gave up 1 base and J gave up 7 bases, with 8 bases separating them. Germline assignment: CDR1 SEHNR and CDR2 FQNEAQ (reference sequence). This CDR3 contains 14 residues. Written as DNA, the CDR3 is TGTGCCAGCAGCTTAGGGGCGGGGAATTCACCCCTCCACTTT. This sequence encodes CASSLGAGNSPLHF.

The chain links TRBV27 to TRBJ1-2; D ambiguous. Germline V gives CDR1 MNHEY, CDR2 SMNVEV (reference sequence). The length of the CDR3 is 15 residues. The V end was cut by 5 bases, the J end by 5 bases, with 18 bases between. This CDR3 is CASSPRRDQKYGYTF. In nucleotides, the CDR3 is TGTGCCAGCAGTCCACGGAGAGACCAGAAGTATGGCTACACCTTC.

The CDR3 here is CASSPRETASYGYTF. CDR3 DNA: TGTGCCAGCTCCCCAAGAGAGACAGCGTCCTATGGCTACACCTTC. V gene TRBV18 combines with J gene TRBJ1-2; tentatively, D is TRBD1 (5 bases). V dropped 6 bases and J dropped 4 bases, with 18 bases sitting between them. Germline loops: CDR1 KGHSH, CDR2 LQKENI. The CDR3 consists of 15 residues.

The chain recombines TRBV7-9 with TRBJ2-5; 9 bases agree with TRBD1. The V gene end was trimmed by 1 base and the J gene end by 1 base; junction bases not matched to a gene: 7. The V gene's germline CDR1 is SEHNR and CDR2 FQNEAQ (reference sequence). The CDR3 contains 17 residues. The CDR3 region is CASSLGRTGVGQETQYF. CDR3 nucleotides: TGTGCCAGCAGCTTAGGGCGGACAGGGGTCGGCCAAGAGACCCAGTACTTC.

The gene calls are TRBV7-2 and TRBJ2-1; TRBD2 agrees at 7 bases. Unmatched junction bases numbered 20, after V lost 3 bases and J lost 0 bases. The CDR3 runs 21 residues. Germline V gene data show CDR1 as SGHTA and CDR2 as FQGNSA. CDR3 region: CASSFPSLSSGFKSSYNEQFF. CDR3 sequence (DNA): TGTGCCAGCAGCTTCCCCTCTCTATCTAGCGGCTTTAAGAGCTCCTACAATGAGCAGTTCTTC.

There are a few counts of this clonotype. The chain uses TRBV7-3 and TRBJ1-1; 7 bases line up with TRBD1. The germline V gene encodes CDR1 SGHTA and CDR2 FQGTGA. The CDR3 spans 14 residues. J gave up 3 bases and V 7 bases, and 8 bases lay outside the gene matches. The CDR3: CASTPGQAYTEAFF. In DNA form, the CDR3 reads TGTGCCAGCACCCCCGGACAGGCCTACACTGAAGCTTTCTTT.

The chain couples TRBV18 to TRBJ2-2; no clear D gene. The length of the CDR3 is 15 residues. Looked up from germline, CDR1 is KGHSH and CDR2 is LQKENI. Trimming stripped 3 bases from V and 2 bases from J, with 10 bases between. The CDR3 DNA is TGTGCCAGCTCACCCACTCTCTCAAACACCGGGGAGCTGTTTTTT. Its protein product is CASSPTLSNTGELFF.

This clonotype was observed a handful of times. The genes are TRBV24-1 and TRBJ1-2; the D is unclear. Trimming took off 3 bases at V and 0 bases at J, with 7 bases between the two ends. The CDR3 extends over 14 amino acids. CDR1 and CDR2 from the germline V gene are KGHDR and SFDVKD. CDR3 residues: CATSDGSTNYGYTF. As DNA, the CDR3 is TGTGCCACCAGTGATGGCAGCACTAACTATGGCTACACCTTC.

The V call is TRBV7-3, the J call TRBJ1-1; 9 bases are a match to TRBD1. After removal of 6 bases from V and 6 bases from J, the junction contained 8 bases not matched to a gene. The CDR3 has 14 amino acids. CDR1 SGHTA and CDR2 FQGTGA come from the germline V gene. CDR3 bases: TGTGCCAGCAGGCCAGAACAGGGGGCCCCTGAAGCTTTCTTT. Residues: CASRPEQGAPEAFF.

J is TRBJ1-2 and V is TRBV5-1; the match to TRBD1 covers 9 bases. The germline CDR1 and CDR2 sequences are SGHRS and YFSETQ. The CDR3 covers 16 residues. V gave up 2 bases and J gave up 5 bases; unmatched junction bases: 10. The CDR3 region has the DNA TGCGCCAGCAGCTTAATAACAGGGGGCGGTGGATATGGCTACACCTTC. Its protein product is CASSLITGGGGYGYTF. Filled out from reference TRBV5-1 and TRBJ1-2, the complete variable domain reads KAGVTQTPRYLIKTRGQQVTLSCSPISGHRSVSWYQQTPGQGLQFLFEYFSETQRNKGNFPGRFSGRQFSNSRSEMNVSTLELGDSALYLCASSLITGGGGYGYTFGSGTRLTVV.

The chain recombines TRBV6-5 with TRBJ2-2, with 8 bases matching TRBD1. The CDR3 is 16 residues long. CDR1 and CDR2 from the germline V gene are MNHEY and SVGAGI. The ends lost 3 bases at V and 0 bases at J; junction bases unmatched: 3. CDR3 residues: CASSYLTGANTGELFF. The CDR3 DNA is TGTGCCAGCAGTTATCTGACAGGGGCGAACACCGGGGAGCTGTTTTTT.

The chain couples TRBV20-1 to TRBJ1-2, with unresolved D. The CDR3 is 11 amino acids. The germline CDR1 and CDR2 sequences are DFQATT and SNEGSKA (reference sequence). The V gene lost 6 bases and the J gene lost 1 base, with 6 bases spanning the gap. The DNA for the CDR3 is TGCAGTGCCGTGTATAACTATGGCTACACCTTC. As protein: CSAVYNYGYTF.

The chain carries TRBV19 and TRBJ1-6; 7 bases agree with TRBD1. Germline-derived CDR1 and CDR2 are LNHDA and SQIVND (reference sequence). J gave up 9 bases and V 4 bases, and 9 bases lay outside the gene matches. This CDR3 is 15 amino acids long. The CDR3 here is CASSTPQGSASPLHF. CDR3 in DNA: TGTGCCAGTAGTACCCCACAGGGGTCGGCTTCACCCCTCCACTTT.

The chain uses TRBV7-9 and TRBJ2-3; tentative D call: TRBD1 (6 bases). The CDR3 loop spans 14 amino acids. Trimming took off 7 bases at V and 6 bases at J, with 17 bases between the two ends. Germline V CDR1 and CDR2: SEHNR, FQNEAQ (reference sequence). CDR3 loop: CASTPQGGSDTQYF. The CDR3 nucleotides read TGTGCCAGCACCCCCCAAGGGGGTTCCGATACGCAGTATTTT. The variable domain in full, completed from reference TRBV7-9 and TRBJ2-3, reads DTGVSQNPRHKITKRGQNVTFRCDPISEHNRLYWYRQTLGQGPEFLTYFQNEAQLEKSRLLSDRFSAERPKGSFSTLEIQRTEQGDSAMYLCASTPQGGSDTQYFGPGTRLTVL.

The chain is built from TRBV2 and TRBJ2-5; maybe TRBD1 (6 bases). The length of the CDR3 is 13 residues. Trimming removed 7 bases at V and 2 bases at J, with 11 bases between. Germline V CDR1 and CDR2: SNHLY, FYNNEI. The CDR3 coding sequence is TGTGCCAGCACGCAGGGGCGGCAAGAGACCCAGTACTTC. This codes for CASTQGRQETQYF.

This chain links TRBV6-2 or TRBV6-3 with TRBJ1-5; unclear D gene. V gave up 0 bases and J gave up 3 bases, with 3 bases separating them. The CDR3 loop spans 13 amino acids. Germline CDR1 and CDR2: MNHEY and SVGEGT. The CDR3 spells CASSYSNNQPQHF. In DNA, the CDR3 is TGTGCCAGCAGTTACTCGAACAATCAGCCCCAGCATTTT.